This paragraph covers one T cell receptor (beta chain) sequence. The entry originates in a study of T cell changes during pregnancy in multiple sclerosis. Germline loops: CDR1 MNHEY, CDR2 SMNVEV (reference sequence). With 10 bases clipped from V and 4 bases from J, the junction kept 5 bases outside the gene matches. CDR3 length: 13 amino acids. The repertoire was sequenced with immunoSEQ multiplex PCR; TCRdb's copy has only in-frame clones and lacks some. The data hold about 64,000 clones, with around 96% observed a single time. The sequencing used CD8+ T cells from peripheral blood mononuclear cells, collected after pregnancy. J is TRBJ2-5 and V is TRBV27; TRBD2 matches at 11 bases. The sequence was collected from a female donor with multiple sclerosis, enrolled in a pregnancy study. The CDR3 DNA is TGTGCCACCTCGGGACTAGCGGCAGAGACCCAGTACTTC. This encodes CATSGLAAETQYF.